This TCR beta chain was sequenced during a study of vaccination effects on CD4 cells after COVID-19 (dated by TCRdb to between 2021 and 2024). Some background on the complete study: To identify antigen-specific CD4+ T cell clonotypes by their expansion, the ViraFEST assay first stimulated PBMC with viral peptide pools and then applied TCR sequencing. The study compared SARS-CoV-2 spike-specific CD4+ TCR repertoires before and after mRNA vaccination in COVID-19 convalescent patients and infection-naive vaccine recipients. Each well held under 2.5 million PBMC cultured in IMDM containing roughly 5.1% human AB serum, approximately 10 IU/ml IL-2 and gentamicin, along with roughly 10 ug/ml peptides. Post-vaccine samples across the study were collected a median of 72 days after the second dose, with a range of 14 to 241. Cultures from other donors in the study were sequenced using the Oncomine TCR Beta short-read assay on an Illumina iSeq 100. After vaccination, three convalescent patients were sampled both early (day +14) and late (day +241, +227, +161 respectively). The full study included 9 to 10 COVID-19 convalescent patients and a few SARS-CoV-2-naive healthy vaccine recipients.

The method behind the library was the immunoSEQ multiplex PCR assay. DNA from the CD4+ T cells that had been cultured and isolated underwent TCR beta CDR3 sequencing. In the authors' own workflow: The analysis removed non-productive TCR sequences, trimmed reads to the CDR3 region, and retained only CDR3s that were 7 or more amino acids long. Antigen-specific clonotypes were identified with the MANAFEST web app by comparing expansion in peptide wells against reference cultures. To count as positive, a clone had to show expansion at FDR<0.05 compared with the reference and with all other wells, an odds ratio above 5, and a frequency above 0.1% in two replicate wells. A clonotype was defined as cross-reactive if the clonotype was significantly expanded both in SARS-CoV-2 spike wells and in at least one common cold coronavirus spike condition. CDR3 similarity was assessed by Levenshtein distance using the stringdist R package, and unrooted trees were constructed with ape in R 3.6.1. This is the immuneACCESS table as TCRdb keeps it, with only in-frame sequences that have V and J called. A part of the clones is gone; compared with another copy, unresolved V genes explain less than half, and the rest is unexplained. V, J and clone size derive from that table, while D and trimming were established from the DNA sequence. The table for this sample lists tens of thousands of clones; 76% of them were counted only once. About 3.8% of the sample is held by the ten biggest clonotypes.

The CDR3 has 16 amino acids, counting the end cysteine and phenylalanine. CDR3 DNA is the only sequence kept; it has 48 bases, read in frame from the first base. CDR1 and CDR2 were assigned from the germline V gene (reference sequence) as MNHNY and SVGAGI. V and J are truncated by 7 bases and 2 bases respectively, leaving an intervening sequence of 18 bases. Findings and caveats that apply to the study as a whole: For convalescent patients, new clones induced by the vaccine made up most of the post-vaccine spike-reactive repertoire, and these new clones were largely distinct from the clones induced by infection. Both infection-induced and vaccine-induced clones contracted markedly at late post-vaccination timepoints, which is consistent with waning T cell responses. Limitations of the study were the small number of convalescent patients and the absence of early post-infection timepoints.

A remark on this clone: Its antigen is unknown. No qualities accompany the bases; no much larger clone lies one base away.

After around 10 days of culture, CD4+ T cells were isolated with the EasySep CD4+ T cell isolation kit. Convalescent patients had PCR-confirmed SARS-CoV-2 infection between March and December 2020, before Alpha, Beta and Delta variants emerged in the United States. Two doses of either the BNT162b2 or the mRNA-1273 mRNA SARS-CoV-2 vaccine were administered to participants. Half of the culture medium was replaced with fresh IL-2-containing medium on days 3 and 7. Unless noted otherwise, every peptide stimulation condition was cultured in triplicate wells. PBMC were separated from whole blood using Ficoll-Paque Plus gradient centrifugation and were then either cryopreserved at -140C or used fresh. The QIAamp micro DNA kit was used to extract genomic DNA from the cultured CD4+ T cells.

The sample was CD4+ T cells from PBMCs cultured without peptide, taken after COVID-19 vaccination. The sequence derives from a human donor who had a prior SARS-CoV-2 infection. This chain joins TRBV6-6 to TRBJ1-5, with the D gene not clear enough to name. The nucleotides read TGTGCCAGCACCCCCGGGTCAAAGCCGGGCAATCAGCCCCAGCATTTT. Protein translation: CASTPGSKPGNQPQHF.